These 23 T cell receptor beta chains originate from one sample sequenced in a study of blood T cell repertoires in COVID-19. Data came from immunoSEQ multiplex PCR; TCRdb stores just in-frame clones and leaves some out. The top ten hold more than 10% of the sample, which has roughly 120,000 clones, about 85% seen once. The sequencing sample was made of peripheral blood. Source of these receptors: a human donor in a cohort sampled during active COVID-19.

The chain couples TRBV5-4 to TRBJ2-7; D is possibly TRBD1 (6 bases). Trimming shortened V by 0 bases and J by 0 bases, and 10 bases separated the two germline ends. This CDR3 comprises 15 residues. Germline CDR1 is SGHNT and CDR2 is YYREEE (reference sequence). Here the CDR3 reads CASSLVGTTSYEQYF. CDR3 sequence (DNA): TGTGCCAGCAGCTTGGTAGGGACAACCTCCTACGAGCAGTACTTC.

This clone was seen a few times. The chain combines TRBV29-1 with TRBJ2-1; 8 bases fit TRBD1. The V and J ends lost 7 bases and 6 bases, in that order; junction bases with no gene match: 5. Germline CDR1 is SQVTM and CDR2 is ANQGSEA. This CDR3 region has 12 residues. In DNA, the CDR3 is TGCAGCGGACAGGGGTGGGGCAATGAGCAGTTCTTC. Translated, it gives CSGQGWGNEQFF.

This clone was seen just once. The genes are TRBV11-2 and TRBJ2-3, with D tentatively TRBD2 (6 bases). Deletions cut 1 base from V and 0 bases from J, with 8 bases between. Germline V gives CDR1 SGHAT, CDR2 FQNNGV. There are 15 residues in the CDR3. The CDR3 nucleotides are TGTGCCAGCAGCTTAGTCGGGGGAAGCACAGATACGCAGTATTTT. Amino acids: CASSLVGGSTDTQYF.

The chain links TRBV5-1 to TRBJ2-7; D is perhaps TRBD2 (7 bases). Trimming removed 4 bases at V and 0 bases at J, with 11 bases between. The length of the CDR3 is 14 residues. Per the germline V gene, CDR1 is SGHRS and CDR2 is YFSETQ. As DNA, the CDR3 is TGCGCCAGCAGCGGGGGGGCATACTCCTACGAGCAGTACTTC. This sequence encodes CASSGGAYSYEQYF.

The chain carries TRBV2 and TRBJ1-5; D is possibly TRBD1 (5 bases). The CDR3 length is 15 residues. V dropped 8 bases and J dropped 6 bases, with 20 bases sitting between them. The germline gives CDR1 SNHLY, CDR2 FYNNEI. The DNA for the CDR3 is TGTGCCAGCGCCCCTGGGGCGAGCAAGAGTCAGCCCCAGCATTTT. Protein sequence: CASAPGASKSQPQHF.

As DNA, the CDR3 is TGTGCCAGCAAACGGCAAGGTGGCGGACAGCCCCAGCATTTT. Its translation: CASKRQGGGQPQHF. The chain couples TRBV28 to TRBJ1-5; no firm D call. The CDR3 has 14 residues. The V end lost 7 bases, the J end lost 7 bases, and 17 bases lay between the germline ends. In germline, CDR1 is MDHEN, CDR2 SYDVKM.

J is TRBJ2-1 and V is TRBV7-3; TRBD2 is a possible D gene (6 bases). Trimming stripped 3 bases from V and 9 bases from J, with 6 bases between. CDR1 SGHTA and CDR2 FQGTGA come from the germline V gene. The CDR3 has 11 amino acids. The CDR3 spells CASSLGGEQFF. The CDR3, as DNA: TGTGCCAGCAGCTTGGGGGGTGAGCAGTTCTTC.

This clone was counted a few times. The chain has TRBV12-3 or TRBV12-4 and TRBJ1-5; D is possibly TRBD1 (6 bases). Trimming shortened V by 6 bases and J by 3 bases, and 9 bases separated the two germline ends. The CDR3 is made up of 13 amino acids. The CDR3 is CASSHRDNQPQHF. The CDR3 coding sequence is TGTGCCAGCAGCCACAGGGACAATCAGCCCCAGCATTTT.

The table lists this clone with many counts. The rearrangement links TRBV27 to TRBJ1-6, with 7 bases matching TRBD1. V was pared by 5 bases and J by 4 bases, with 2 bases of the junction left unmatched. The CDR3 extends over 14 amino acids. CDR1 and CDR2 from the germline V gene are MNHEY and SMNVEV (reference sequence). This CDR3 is CASSGQAYNSPLHF. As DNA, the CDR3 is TGTGCCAGCAGTGGACAGGCATATAATTCACCCCTCCACTTT.

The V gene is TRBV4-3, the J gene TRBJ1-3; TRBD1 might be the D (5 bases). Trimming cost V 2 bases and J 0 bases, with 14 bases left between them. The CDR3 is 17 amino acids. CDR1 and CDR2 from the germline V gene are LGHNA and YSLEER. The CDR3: CASSQSRATYSGNTIYF. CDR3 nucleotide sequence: TGCGCCAGCAGCCAATCCAGGGCCACCTACTCTGGAAACACCATATATTTT.

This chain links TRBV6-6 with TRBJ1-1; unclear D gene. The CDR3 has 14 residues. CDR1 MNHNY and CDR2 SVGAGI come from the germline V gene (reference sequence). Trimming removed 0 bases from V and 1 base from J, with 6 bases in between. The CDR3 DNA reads TGTGCCAGCAGTTACTCTACTGGGAACACTGAAGCTTTCTTT. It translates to CASSYSTGNTEAFF.

The CDR3 loop reads CASSEGWANSPLHF. The DNA for the CDR3 is TGTGCCAGCAGTGAGGGCTGGGCTAATTCACCCCTCCACTTT. The chain links TRBV25-1 to TRBJ1-6; unclear D gene. The CDR3 has 14 amino acids. Trimming removed 3 bases at V and 6 bases at J, with 9 bases between. Germline-derived CDR1 and CDR2 are MGHDK and SYGVNS.

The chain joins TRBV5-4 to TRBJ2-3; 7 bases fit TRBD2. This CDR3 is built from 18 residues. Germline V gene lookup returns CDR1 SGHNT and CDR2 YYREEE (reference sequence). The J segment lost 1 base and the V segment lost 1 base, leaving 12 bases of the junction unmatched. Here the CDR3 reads CASSLSGRVAGGTDTQYF. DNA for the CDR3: TGTGCCAGCAGCTTGTCGGGCCGGGTTGCGGGGGGCACAGATACGCAGTATTTT.

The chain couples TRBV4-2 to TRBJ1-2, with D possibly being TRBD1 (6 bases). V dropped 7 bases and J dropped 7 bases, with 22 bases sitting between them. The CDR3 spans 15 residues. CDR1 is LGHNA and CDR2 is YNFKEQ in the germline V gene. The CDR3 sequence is CASNPTVGGGGGYTF. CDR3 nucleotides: TGTGCCAGCAATCCTACTGTGGGAGGGGGTGGTGGCTACACCTTC.

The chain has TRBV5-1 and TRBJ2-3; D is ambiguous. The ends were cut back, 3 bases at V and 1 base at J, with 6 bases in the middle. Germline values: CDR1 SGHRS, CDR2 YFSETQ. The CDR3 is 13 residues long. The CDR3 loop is CASSSGGTDTQYF. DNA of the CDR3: TGCGCCAGCAGCTCGGGTGGCACAGATACGCAGTATTTT.

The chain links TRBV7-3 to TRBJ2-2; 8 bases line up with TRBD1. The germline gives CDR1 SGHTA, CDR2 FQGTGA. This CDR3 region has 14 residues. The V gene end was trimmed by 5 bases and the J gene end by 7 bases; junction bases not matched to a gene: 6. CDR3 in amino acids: CASSVRQGFGELFF. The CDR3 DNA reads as TGTGCCAGCAGCGTCCGACAGGGGTTCGGGGAGCTGTTTTTT.

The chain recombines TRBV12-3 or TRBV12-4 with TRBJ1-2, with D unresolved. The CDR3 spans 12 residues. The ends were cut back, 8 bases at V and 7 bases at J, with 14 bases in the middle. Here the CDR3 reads CASSIRGGGYTF. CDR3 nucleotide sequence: TGTGCCAGCTCTATCCGGGGTGGTGGCTACACCTTC.

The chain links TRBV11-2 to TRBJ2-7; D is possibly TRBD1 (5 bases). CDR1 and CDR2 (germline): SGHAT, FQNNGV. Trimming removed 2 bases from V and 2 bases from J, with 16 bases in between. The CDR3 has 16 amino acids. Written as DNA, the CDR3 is TGTGCCAGCAGCTTAAGGTGGTCAGGGCTACCCTACGAGCAGTACTTC. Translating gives CASSLRWSGLPYEQYF.

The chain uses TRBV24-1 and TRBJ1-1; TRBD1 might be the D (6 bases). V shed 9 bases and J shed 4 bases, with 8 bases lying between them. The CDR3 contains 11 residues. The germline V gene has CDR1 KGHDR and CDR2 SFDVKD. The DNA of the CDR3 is TGTGCCACCCAGGGGAGCACTGAAGCTTTCTTT. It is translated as CATQGSTEAFF.

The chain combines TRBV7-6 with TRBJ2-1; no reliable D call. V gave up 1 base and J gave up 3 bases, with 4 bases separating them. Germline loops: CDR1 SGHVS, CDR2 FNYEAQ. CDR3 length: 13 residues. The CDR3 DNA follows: TGTGCCAGCAGCTTAGGCAGCTACAATGAGCAGTTCTTC. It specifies CASSLGSYNEQFF.

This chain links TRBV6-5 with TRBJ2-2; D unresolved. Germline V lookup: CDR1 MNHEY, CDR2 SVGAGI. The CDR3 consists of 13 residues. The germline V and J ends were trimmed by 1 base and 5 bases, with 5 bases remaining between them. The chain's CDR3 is CASSYFGTGELFF. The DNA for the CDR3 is TGTGCCAGCAGTTACTTCGGGACCGGGGAGCTGTTTTTT.

The CDR3 here is CASTVTDTDTQYF. In DNA form, the CDR3 reads TGTGCCAGCACCGTGACAGACACAGATACGCAGTATTTT. This chain links TRBV2 with TRBJ2-3, with D possibly TRBD1 on 5 matching bases. Deletions cut 7 bases from V and 2 bases from J, with 10 bases between. The germline gives CDR1 SNHLY, CDR2 FYNNEI. The CDR3 is made up of 13 amino acids.

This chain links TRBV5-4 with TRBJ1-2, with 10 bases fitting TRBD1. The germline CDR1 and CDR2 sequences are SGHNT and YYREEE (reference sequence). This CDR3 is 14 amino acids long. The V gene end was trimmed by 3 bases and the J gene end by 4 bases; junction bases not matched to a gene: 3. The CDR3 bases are TGTGCCAGCAGCTCCGGACAGGGGGGCTATGGCTACACCTTC. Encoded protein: CASSSGQGGYGYTF.